The clone carrying this T cell receptor beta chain was seen repeatedly, ten times or more. The antigen remains unidentified. Germline values: CDR1 LGHDT, CDR2 YNNKEL (reference sequence). V was trimmed by 1 base and J by 10 bases, leaving 13 bases between them. This CDR3 spans 13 amino acids. This record belongs to a study of CD8 T cells in ankylosing spondylitis. Study findings and constraints: Within peripheral blood, clones linked to disease were CD8+ and relatively rare. Significant enrichment of disease-linked clones was reported in matched ankylosing spondylitis synovial fluid. In ankylosing spondylitis blood, a motif of 7 to 9 highly homologous TCR beta variants appeared characteristic.

A quantitative 5'-RACE method, one with molecular barcodes, was used to make TCR beta libraries. TCRdb fed the 5' RACE reads into MiXCR, producing one record per CDR3 protein. Here the sample spans about 36,000 distinct CDR3 sequences, 5.5% to 7.5% being singletons. This TCR was recovered from a male donor with ankylosing spondylitis or in good health (not recorded which). The specimen was blood, either unsorted or a sorted T cell fraction (not recorded which). V gene TRBV3-1 combines with J gene TRBJ1-1; tentative D call: TRBD1 (5 bases). Here the CDR3 DNA reads TGTGCCAGCAGCCAAGTCTTGGGAGGGGCAGCTTTCTTT. Translation: CASSQVLGGAAFF.